This T cell receptor beta chain stems from a study of T cell responses to AZD1222 COVID-19 vaccine. Turning to the study itself: The analysis combined second doses at about 4 or about 12 weeks.

CDR1 and CDR2 (germline): KGHDR, SFDVKD. The ends lost 2 bases at V and 5 bases at J; junction bases unmatched: 2. The length of the CDR3 is 16 residues. As concerns this clone: Its cognate antigen is unknown.

Clones were sequenced by immunoSEQ multiplex PCR, and TCRdb holds only the in-frame ones, with some missing. The table includes 120,000 or so clones, approximately 90% detected once. The study, taken as a whole, reports: Targeting of unmutated variant regions was reportedly seen in nearly half of spike-specific TCRs.

The rearrangement joins TRBV24-1 to TRBJ2-2; 12 bases align to TRBD2. The material sequenced was peripheral blood, taken on day 0 of AZD1222 vaccination. This TCR was sampled from an adult in good health. CDR3 DNA sequence: TGTGCCACCAGTGATTGGGGGACTAGCGGGACCGGGGAGCTGTTTTTT. Amino acids: CATSDWGTSGTGELFF.